This is a list of T cell receptor beta chains from one sample in a study of T cell repertoires in cytomegalovirus infection. What these receptors recognize is not known. One entry per CDR3 protein, called by TCRdb with MiXCR from the reads. Of approximately 120,000 distinct CDR3 sequences listed, roughly 32% are singletons. This specimen was CD8+ T cells from cultured PBMCs, taken from culture after CMV antigen stimulation. The receptors stem from a human donor in good health (CMV status not recorded). Some clones in this sample may be carry-over from other donors' samples. Both conserved end residues are part of each CDR3. The D gene is left open where the match is weak. Some rows have no size entry. The others give once, few or many, or a class for an expanded clone.

CDR3 DNA,CDR3 protein,J gene,V gene,clone size,D gene
TGCGCCAGCAGCCAAGAGGGTTCCGGGACCCCTGGGGACATTCAGTACTTC,CASSQEGSGTPGDIQYF,TRBJ2-4,TRBV4-1,NA,NA
TGTGCCAGCAGCCCTAACAGGGGAATGAACACCGGGGAGCTGTTTTTT,CASSPNRGMNTGELFF,TRBJ2-2,TRBV7-9,few,TRBD1
TGTGCCAGCAGTCTATCCCGGGACAGCTACAATGAGCAGTTCTTC,CASSLSRDSYNEQFF,TRBJ2-1,TRBV27,few,TRBD1
TGTGCCAGCAGCGAGACCAGCGGGGAGAGCACAGATACGCAGTATTTT,CASSETSGESTDTQYF,TRBJ2-3,TRBV9,NA,TRBD2
TGCGCCAGCAGCCAAGTTCCAGGGGCGGGAGCCGAAGCTTTCTTT,CASSQVPGAGAEAFF,TRBJ1-1,TRBV4-1,NA,NA
TGTGCCAGCAGTTACGGCGGGGTTTCCTACGAGCAGTACTTC,CASSYGGVSYEQYF,TRBJ2-7,TRBV6-6,NA,NA
TGTGCCAGCAGCTTAAGACAGGGTTGGGAAAAACTGTTTTTT,CASSLRQGWEKLFF,TRBJ1-4,TRBV7-2,many,TRBD1
TGTGCCAGCAGCTGGGGCCTCGATAAAGAGACCCAGTACTTC,CASSWGLDKETQYF,TRBJ2-5,TRBV5-6,few,NA
TGTGCCAGCAGTTACCACGGCCCTACGAACACCGGGGAGCTGTTTTTT,CASSYHGPTNTGELFF,TRBJ2-2,TRBV27,NA,NA
TGTGCCAGCAGCTTCACTTTTCCAGGGACGATTAACAATGAGCAGTTCTTC,CASSFTFPGTINNEQFF,TRBJ2-1,TRBV7-6,NA,NA
TGTGCCAGCAGCTCATATTTCACCACTGAAGCTTTCTTT,CASSSYFTTEAFF,TRBJ1-1,TRBV5-6,NA,NA
TGCGCCAGCAGCCAAGATAAGGCCAGGGGGTATGGCTACACCTTC,CASSQDKARGYGYTF,TRBJ1-2,TRBV4-3,few,TRBD1
TGTGCCAGCAGCCAGCTCAGGACCTACGAGCAGTACTTC,CASSQLRTYEQYF,TRBJ2-7,TRBV4-2,few,NA
TGTGCCAGCAGCTTTGCCTCGGTTCCAGGTCACCCTGGGTTC,CASSFASVPGHPGF,TRBJ1-2,TRBV7-4,once,NA
TGTGCCAGCAGCTTAGAACAGAACACTGAAGCTTTCTTT,CASSLEQNTEAFF,TRBJ1-1,TRBV7-6,NA,NA
TGTGCCAGCAGCGTCTATAGCGGGGGGGTCCCCTACAATGAGCAGTTCTTC,CASSVYSGGVPYNEQFF,TRBJ2-1,TRBV7-8,NA,TRBD2
TGTGCCAGCAGGCTTTCAGTGAACACTGAAGCTTTCTTT,CASRLSVNTEAFF,TRBJ1-1,TRBV6-2/TRBV6-3,NA,NA
TGTGCCAGCTCTCGATCCCTCACAGATACGCAGTATTTT,CASSRSLTDTQYF,TRBJ2-3,TRBV27,NA,NA
TGTGCCAGCAGCACCGGACAGGGTCGAACCGAATATGGCTACACCTTC,CASSTGQGRTEYGYTF,TRBJ1-2,TRBV7-2,many,TRBD1
TGCGCCAGCAGCCAAGACAGGTTGGGGAATGAGCAGTTCTTC,CASSQDRLGNEQFF,TRBJ2-1,TRBV4-1,NA,NA
TGTGCCAGCACTGGGGGGCGGAACACTGAAGCTTTCTTT,CASTGGRNTEAFF,TRBJ1-1,TRBV28,NA,NA
TGTGCCAGCAGCTTCGGGACAGCCATCGGGTCCTACAATGAGCAGTTCTTC,CASSFGTAIGSYNEQFF,TRBJ2-1,TRBV7-3,NA,TRBD1
TGTGCCAGCAGCTTGGAAACCCCGGGGGCTACTGAAGCTTTCTTT,CASSLETPGATEAFF,TRBJ1-1,TRBV7-6,few,NA
TGTGCCAGCGGACAGGCCAATGAGCAGTTCTTC,CASGQANEQFF,TRBJ2-1,TRBV7-6,NA,TRBD1
TGTGCCAGCAGTTACCCCTCTGAACAGGGCAGGAGGCAGCCCCAGCATTTT,CASSYPSEQGRRQPQHF,TRBJ1-5,TRBV6-6,many,NA
TGTGCCAGCAGTCTCGGGACCCTTAGCACAGATACGCAGTATTTT,CASSLGTLSTDTQYF,TRBJ2-3,TRBV28,NA,NA
TGTGCCAGCAGCCCCAACCCCTCCTGGGGGGGTGGTGGCTACGAGCAGTACTTC,CASSPNPSWGGGGYEQYF,TRBJ2-7,TRBV5-4,NA,TRBD2
TGTGCCAGCAGCTTAACCGGGTTATTAGGGGACGAGCAGTACTTC,CASSLTGLLGDEQYF,TRBJ2-7,TRBV7-3,few,NA
TGTGCCAGCAGCCCCGGACAGGGAGGAAACACCGGGGAGCTGTTTTTT,CASSPGQGGNTGELFF,TRBJ2-2,TRBV5-4,NA,TRBD1
TGCAGTGCCCAAAGCGGCCTCCGGAGTAGCAATCAGCCCCAGCATTTT,CSAQSGLRSSNQPQHF,TRBJ1-5,TRBV20-1,NA,NA
TGCGCCAGCAGCCAAGGACTAGCGGGGGACTCCTACGAGCAGTACTTC,CASSQGLAGDSYEQYF,TRBJ2-7,TRBV4-1,NA,TRBD2
TGTGCCAGAGAAGTACAGGGCCCCTATGGCTACACCTTC,CAREVQGPYGYTF,TRBJ1-2,TRBV2,NA,NA
TGTGCCAGCAGCTCCCTGTCGGGGGTGACAGATACGCAGTATTTT,CASSSLSGVTDTQYF,TRBJ2-3,TRBV7-2,few,NA
TGTGCCAGCGTAGCCAGGGAAGAGACCCAGTACTTC,CASVAREETQYF,TRBJ2-5,TRBV11-1,NA,NA
TGTGCCAGCAGCGAAGTTAGTACGGGACTAGCGGGGGGTGAGCAGTTCTTC,CASSEVSTGLAGGEQFF,TRBJ2-1,TRBV7-2,many,TRBD2
TGTGCCAGCAGTTACAACAGGGTCGAGCAGTACTTC,CASSYNRVEQYF,TRBJ2-7,TRBV6-2/TRBV6-3,few,NA
TGTGCCAGCAGCGGACAGGTCTCCTATAATTCACCCCTCCACTTT,CASSGQVSYNSPLHF,TRBJ1-6,TRBV11-2,few,TRBD1
TGTGCCAGCAGCTTATTCAGGGGCGCGGGCGAGCAGTACTTC,CASSLFRGAGEQYF,TRBJ2-7,TRBV11-2,NA,NA
TGTGCCAGCAGTTGGTTCGGGCAGCCCCAGCATTTT,CASSWFGQPQHF,TRBJ1-5,TRBV6-2/TRBV6-3,NA,NA
TGCGCCAGCAGTCAGATGGGCCAGGGCCCTAATCAGCCCCAGCATTTT,CASSQMGQGPNQPQHF,TRBJ1-5,TRBV23-1,NA,NA
TGTGCCACGAAATCGCCGACGTCCTCACCCCTCCACTTT,CATKSPTSSPLHF,TRBJ1-6,TRBV11-2,NA,NA
TGCGCCAGCAGCCATAGCGGGAGCTCCTACAATGAGCAGTTCTTC,CASSHSGSSYNEQFF,TRBJ2-1,TRBV4-1,NA,TRBD2
TGTGCCAGCAGCTTTTGGCAGGGGTTGGATTCACCCCTCCACTTT,CASSFWQGLDSPLHF,TRBJ1-6,TRBV7-2,few,NA
TGTGCCAGCAACCACGGGGACACAACTAATGAAAAACTGTTTTTT,CASNHGDTTNEKLFF,TRBJ1-4,TRBV6-2/TRBV6-3,NA,NA
TGTGCCAGCAGTTACTCGAGGGGACAGTCATTACCATACGAGCAGTACTTC,CASSYSRGQSLPYEQYF,TRBJ2-7,TRBV6-6,many,TRBD1
TGTGCCAGCAGTGAATGGGCAGGGACCAATTCACCCCTCCACTTT,CASSEWAGTNSPLHF,TRBJ1-6,TRBV25-1,NA,NA
TGTGCCAGCAGGCAAGGAGTGGGACAGGGAGGTGGCTACACCTTC,CASRQGVGQGGGYTF,TRBJ1-2,TRBV3-1,NA,TRBD1
TGTGCCAGCAGCCAAGTTCCTATAAACAGGGATCTTAATTCACCCCTCCACTTT,CASSQVPINRDLNSPLHF,TRBJ1-6,TRBV4-2,many,NA
TGTGCCAGCAGTTTGGGGAGTATAAGTACCCCAGTCAGCTCCTACAATGAGCAGTTCTTC,CASSLGSISTPVSSYNEQFF,TRBJ2-1,TRBV6-2/TRBV6-3,NA,NA
TGCAGCGTTGAAGGAACTACGACCTACGAGCAGTACTTC,CSVEGTTTYEQYF,TRBJ2-7,TRBV29-1,NA,NA
TGTGCCAGCAGTTTACGCGGGGCGATCGAAGCTTTCTTT,CASSLRGAIEAFF,TRBJ1-1,TRBV28,NA,NA
TGTGCCACCTCCCAGGGGCAAGTCTACACCTTC,CATSQGQVYTF,TRBJ1-2,TRBV2,few,NA
TGTGCCAGCAGTGTCAACATCGGATGGGGTAACACCATATATTTT,CASSVNIGWGNTIYF,TRBJ1-3,TRBV2,few,NA
TGTGCCAGCAGCTTGGCCGGTGGGGCCGCCACCGGGGAGCTGTTTTTT,CASSLAGGAATGELFF,TRBJ2-2,TRBV5-4,many,NA
TGTGCCAGCAGGGAACGACAGGGGGCGGCTGGGGCCAACGTCCTGACTTTC,CASRERQGAAGANVLTF,TRBJ2-6,TRBV28,few,TRBD1
TGTGCCACCAGCAGAGATCAGTCGGGGTACTATGGCTACACCTTC,CATSRDQSGYYGYTF,TRBJ1-2,TRBV15,NA,NA
TGTGCCAGCAGCTTTATACCGGGACTCCTCGATGAGCAGTTCTTC,CASSFIPGLLDEQFF,TRBJ2-1,TRBV7-8,many,NA